Listed below are T cell receptor beta chains from one sample, sequenced in a study of identical twins. TCRdb fed the 5' RACE reads into MiXCR, producing one record per CDR3 protein. The sample holds a few hundred thousand distinct CDR3 sequences, 9.6% seen once. These data also featured in a second study, about yellow fever vaccine responses in identical twins.

Sequencing input: PBMCs. Source of these receptors: a woman younger than 30 in good health. CDR3s include the opening cysteine and the closing phenylalanine or tryptophan. The order of the fields is CDR3 protein, CDR3 DNA, D gene, V gene, clone size, J gene. A D gene is named only where the DNA matches it firmly. Expanded clones are given a class, and other clones once, few, many or no size at all.

CSVEAVVGDEQYF	TGCAGCGTTGAGGCGGTGGTCGGGGACGAGCAGTACTTC	-	TRBV29-1	many	TRBJ2-7
CASNQGQGAYEQFF	TGTGCCAGCAACCAAGGACAGGGGGCGTATGAGCAGTTCTTC	TRBD1	TRBV6-1	few	TRBJ2-1
CAWRTGTGTYGYTF	TGTGCCTGGAGGACCGGGACAGGGACCTATGGCTACACCTTC	TRBD1	TRBV30	-	TRBJ1-2
CASSVRQVNYEQYF	TGTGCCAGCAGTGTTCGTCAGGTTAACTACGAGCAGTACTTC	-	TRBV2	many	TRBJ2-7
CSARDAGDRTNTGELFF	TGCAGTGCTAGAGATGCGGGGGACAGGACGAACACCGGGGAGCTGTTTTTT	-	TRBV20-1	few	TRBJ2-2
CASSVSTDNSYEQYF	TGTGCCAGCAGCGTAAGTACCGACAACTCCTACGAGCAGTACTTC	-	TRBV9	-	TRBJ2-7
CASSATGAHVTEAFF	TGTGCCAGCAGTGCCACAGGGGCACACGTCACTGAAGCTTTCTTT	TRBD1	TRBV12-3/TRBV12-4	few	TRBJ1-1
CSARTGINYGYTF	TGCAGTGCTAGGACAGGGATTAACTATGGCTACACCTTC	TRBD1	TRBV20-1	-	TRBJ1-2
CASSLETREFGETQYF	TGTGCCAGCAGCTTAGAGACAAGGGAGTTTGGAGAGACCCAGTACTTC	-	TRBV7-8	many	TRBJ2-5
CSARKTSYEQYF	TGCAGTGCTAGAAAGACTAGCTACGAGCAGTACTTC	-	TRBV20-1	-	TRBJ2-7
CASRMYQETQYF	TGCGCCAGCAGAATGTACCAAGAGACCCAGTACTTC	-	TRBV5-1	-	TRBJ2-5
CASSPTSLPYNEQFF	TGTGCCAGCAGCCCGACTAGTTTACCCTACAATGAGCAGTTCTTC	-	TRBV7-9	few	TRBJ2-1
CSVPRQVQVDTQYF	TGCAGCGTCCCCAGACAAGTTCAGGTAGATACGCAGTATTTT	-	TRBV29-1	many	TRBJ2-3
CASSQGGVRLTDTQYF	TGTGCCAGCAGCCAAGGAGGCGTCCGACTCACAGATACGCAGTATTTT	-	TRBV14	-	TRBJ2-3
CASRNLGELFF	TGTGCCAGCAGGAACCTCGGGGAGCTGTTTTTT	-	TRBV27	few	TRBJ2-2
CASSRQGAVNNEQFF	TGTGCCAGCAGCCGGCAGGGAGCAGTCAACAATGAGCAGTTCTTC	-	TRBV7-3	many	TRBJ2-1
CASSVRDRGSTDTQYF	TGTGCCAGCAGCGTCCGGGACAGGGGAAGCACAGATACGCAGTATTTT	TRBD1	TRBV9	many	TRBJ2-3
CASRDGTSGIEQFF	TGTGCCAGCAGAGACGGGACTAGCGGGATTGAGCAGTTCTTC	TRBD2	TRBV2	-	TRBJ2-1
CATDRSFSGANVLTF	TGTGCCACGGACAGGAGCTTCTCTGGGGCCAACGTCCTGACTTTC	TRBD1	TRBV7-2	few	TRBJ2-6
CASRSGTVYNSPLHF	TGTGCCAGCCGCTCCGGGACGGTTTATAATTCACCCCTCCACTTT	-	TRBV12-3/TRBV12-4	-	TRBJ1-6
CASREDSLSGANVLTF	TGCGCCAGCAGAGAGGACAGCCTCTCTGGGGCCAACGTCCTGACTTTC	-	TRBV10-2	-	TRBJ2-6
CASSLRTEQQFF	TGCGCCAGCAGCTTGAGGACCGAGCAGCAGTTCTTC	-	TRBV5-1	-	TRBJ2-1
CASSYRLLKNEQFF	TGTGCCAGCAGTTATAGGCTCTTAAAGAATGAGCAGTTCTTC	-	TRBV6-5	-	TRBJ2-1
CASSFGFEQFF	TGTGCCAGCAGTTTTGGGTTTGAGCAGTTCTTC	-	TRBV27	-	TRBJ2-1
CASSGDMFAQYF	TGTGCCAGCAGCGGGGACATGTTTGCGCAGTACTTC	-	TRBV7-6	-	TRBJ2-7
CASSLVVPSGSAWYEQYF	TGTGCCAGCAGCTTAGTTGTCCCTAGCGGGAGTGCTTGGTACGAGCAGTACTTC	TRBD2	TRBV11-2	few	TRBJ2-7
CAVGQGPFDEQFF	TGTGCCGTCGGACAGGGGCCGTTCGATGAGCAGTTCTTC	TRBD1	TRBV2	many	TRBJ2-1
CASSPSHTSAGTEAFF	TGTGCCAGCAGTCCATCACATACCAGCGCCGGCACTGAAGCTTTCTTT	-	TRBV27	-	TRBJ1-1
CAISESGGGSYNEQFF	TGTGCCATCAGTGAGTCGGGGGGTGGCTCCTACAATGAGCAGTTCTTC	-	TRBV10-3	few	TRBJ2-1
CASSRTVLTGELFF	TGTGCCAGCAGCCGGACAGTCCTAACCGGGGAGCTGTTTTTT	-	TRBV6-1	few	TRBJ2-2
CASSQPNGQALHNEQFF	TGCGCCAGCAGCCAACCCAACGGACAGGCTCTTCACAATGAGCAGTTCTTC	TRBD1	TRBV4-3	-	TRBJ2-1